Listed below are T cell receptor beta chains from one sample, sequenced in a study of T cell changes during pregnancy in multiple sclerosis. Sequencing was performed with immunoSEQ multiplex PCR; in TCRdb, only in-frame clones are kept and a portion is missing. Of tens of thousands of clones in the sample, about 92% were seen once. The specimen was peripheral blood, collected in the first trimester of pregnancy. The receptors were sampled from a female donor with multiple sclerosis, enrolled in a pregnancy study. Each CDR3 is given with its conserved first and last residue. The order of the fields is clone size, D gene, V gene, J gene, CDR3 protein, CDR3 DNA. The D gene is left open where the match is weak. Clone size is shown for a subset of rows, as once, few, many or a class of expanded clone.

size: .; D: .; V: TRBV4-1; J: TRBJ1-1; CDR3: CASSQDRGNTEAFF; DNA: TGCGCCAGCAGCCAAGACAGAGGGAACACTGAAGCTTTCTTT
size: .; D: .; V: TRBV27; J: TRBJ2-7; CDR3: CASRLDWQYEQYF; DNA: TGTGCCAGCAGGCTAGACTGGCAGTACGAGCAGTACTTC
size: .; D: .; V: TRBV28; J: TRBJ1-2; CDR3: CASNPSGGGGYGYTF; DNA: TGTGCCAGCAACCCCTCGGGGGGTGGAGGCTATGGCTACACCTTC
size: .; D: .; V: TRBV7-9; J: TRBJ2-5; CDR3: CASSFEPGRETQYF; DNA: TGTGCCAGCAGCTTTGAGCCAGGGCGGGAGACCCAGTACTTC
size: .; D: .; V: TRBV27; J: TRBJ1-3; CDR3: CASSSTIGNTIYF; DNA: TGTGCCAGCAGTTCGACAATTGGAAACACCATATATTTT
size: .; D: TRBD1; V: TRBV7-9; J: TRBJ2-7; CDR3: CASSLVMGQSSISYEQYF; DNA: TGTGCCAGCAGCTTAGTTATGGGACAGTCATCCATTTCCTACGAGCAGTACTTC
size: .; D: TRBD2; V: TRBV2; J: TRBJ2-1; CDR3: CASSLSGTSSNEQFF; DNA: TGTGCCAGCAGCCTATCCGGGACTAGCAGCAATGAGCAGTTCTTC
size: .; D: TRBD2; V: TRBV6-4; J: TRBJ2-3; CDR3: CASSRSAGMSTDTQYF; DNA: TGTGCCAGCTCTCGGTCAGCGGGGATGAGCACAGATACGCAGTATTTT
size: .; D: TRBD1; V: TRBV5-1; J: TRBJ2-4; CDR3: CASSIGTGGFHF; DNA: TGCGCCAGCAGCATTGGGACAGGGGGCTTTCACTTC
size: once; D: TRBD1; V: TRBV5-1; J: TRBJ2-6; CDR3: CASSGSQGGDSGANVLTF; DNA: TGCGCCAGCAGCGGGTCACAGGGGGGTGACTCTGGGGCCAACGTCCTGACTTTC
size: .; D: TRBD1; V: TRBV6-5; J: TRBJ2-5; CDR3: CASKGQGNFETQYF; DNA: TGTGCCAGTAAGGGACAGGGAAATTTTGAGACCCAGTACTTC
size: once; D: TRBD2; V: TRBV27; J: TRBJ2-7; CDR3: CASSPTSGRVSSYEQYF; DNA: TGTGCCAGCAGCCCGACTAGCGGGAGAGTATCCTCCTACGAGCAGTACTTC
size: .; D: .; V: TRBV5-5; J: TRBJ1-5; CDR3: CASSLRATATISNQPQHF; DNA: TGTGCCAGCAGCTTGCGAGCGACGGCAACTATTAGCAATCAGCCCCAGCATTTT
size: .; D: .; V: TRBV18; J: TRBJ2-1; CDR3: CASSPDSLGGQFF; DNA: TGTGCCAGCTCTCCTGACTCTTTAGGGGGGCAGTTCTTC
size: .; D: TRBD1; V: TRBV7-9; J: TRBJ2-2; CDR3: CASSQPTGGTTNTGELFF; DNA: TGTGCCAGCAGCCAACCGACAGGGGGCACTACGAACACCGGGGAGCTGTTTTTT
size: .; D: TRBD1; V: TRBV7-9; J: TRBJ1-1; CDR3: CASTPGGQGTEAFF; DNA: TGTGCCAGCACCCCAGGGGGCCAGGGGACTGAAGCTTTCTTT
size: .; D: TRBD1; V: TRBV29-1; J: TRBJ1-1; CDR3: CSAADRGNTEAFF; DNA: TGCAGCGCCGCGGACAGGGGGAACACTGAAGCTTTCTTT
size: .; D: TRBD2; V: TRBV7-2; J: TRBJ2-3; CDR3: CASSLGGRPTDTQYF; DNA: TGTGCCAGCAGCTTAGGCGGGAGGCCCACAGATACGCAGTATTTT
size: .; D: TRBD2; V: TRBV4-3; J: TRBJ2-1; CDR3: CASRSGRVAGGTNEQFF; DNA: TGCGCCAGCAGATCAGGGAGGGTAGCGGGAGGTACCAATGAGCAGTTCTTC
size: .; D: TRBD2; V: TRBV7-3; J: TRBJ2-3; CDR3: CASSPGLPSDTQYF; DNA: TGTGCCAGCAGCCCGGGACTACCAAGCGATACGCAGTATTTT
size: many; D: TRBD2; V: TRBV30; J: TRBJ2-2; CDR3: CAWRGLAGDTGELFF; DNA: TGTGCCTGGAGAGGACTAGCGGGAGACACCGGGGAGCTGTTTTTT
size: .; D: .; V: TRBV27; J: TRBJ1-1; CDR3: CASSLKIPVHTEAFF; DNA: TGTGCCAGCAGTTTAAAGATACCGGTCCACACTGAAGCTTTCTTT
size: few; D: .; V: TRBV6-6; J: TRBJ2-1; CDR3: CATKELEQQFF; DNA: TGTGCCACCAAGGAACTAGAGCAGCAGTTCTTC
size: .; D: TRBD2; V: TRBV5-6; J: TRBJ2-3; CDR3: CASSLSAGGSDTQYF; DNA: TGTGCCAGCAGCTTGTCCGCGGGGGGGTCAGATACGCAGTATTTT
size: .; D: .; V: TRBV5-4; J: TRBJ2-7; CDR3: CASSLDLREQYF; DNA: TGTGCCAGCAGCTTAGACTTGCGCGAGCAGTACTTC
size: .; D: .; V: TRBV29-1; J: TRBJ1-2; CDR3: CSVGTLYGYTF; DNA: TGCAGCGTTGGGACACTCTATGGCTACACCTTC
size: .; D: .; V: TRBV27; J: TRBJ2-1; CDR3: CASKHRDKNEQFF; DNA: TGTGCCAGCAAGCACCGTGACAAAAATGAGCAGTTCTTC
size: .; D: TRBD2; V: TRBV7-2; J: TRBJ2-3; CDR3: CASSLDGLADTDTQYF; DNA: TGTGCCAGCAGCTTAGACGGACTAGCGGACACAGATACGCAGTATTTT
size: .; D: .; V: TRBV7-9; J: TRBJ2-7; CDR3: CASSLDPRGDEQYF; DNA: TGTGCCAGCAGCTTAGATCCCAGGGGTGACGAGCAGTACTTC
size: .; D: TRBD2; V: TRBV30; J: TRBJ2-1; CDR3: CAWSGLAGGYNEQFF; DNA: TGTGCCTGGAGTGGACTAGCGGGAGGATACAATGAGCAGTTCTTC
size: .; D: .; V: TRBV19; J: TRBJ2-3; CDR3: CASKQATRTDTQYF; DNA: TGTGCCAGCAAACAGGCAACCCGCACAGATACGCAGTATTTT
size: once; D: TRBD2; V: TRBV27; J: TRBJ2-1; CDR3: CASSLVASGHYNEQFF; DNA: TGTGCCAGCAGTTTAGTTGCTAGCGGGCACTACAATGAGCAGTTCTTC
size: .; D: TRBD2; V: TRBV28; J: TRBJ2-7; CDR3: CASSRGLAASYEQYF; DNA: TGTGCCAGCAGTCGCGGACTAGCGGCATCCTACGAGCAGTACTTC
size: .; D: TRBD1; V: TRBV5-1; J: TRBJ1-5; CDR3: CASSLSRGQGNQPQHF; DNA: TGCGCCAGCAGCTTGTCGAGAGGACAGGGCAATCAGCCCCAGCATTTT
size: .; D: .; V: TRBV7-9; J: TRBJ2-5; CDR3: CASSPVIESSGEETQYF; DNA: TGTGCCAGCAGCCCCGTGATCGAATCCTCGGGGGAAGAGACCCAGTACTTC